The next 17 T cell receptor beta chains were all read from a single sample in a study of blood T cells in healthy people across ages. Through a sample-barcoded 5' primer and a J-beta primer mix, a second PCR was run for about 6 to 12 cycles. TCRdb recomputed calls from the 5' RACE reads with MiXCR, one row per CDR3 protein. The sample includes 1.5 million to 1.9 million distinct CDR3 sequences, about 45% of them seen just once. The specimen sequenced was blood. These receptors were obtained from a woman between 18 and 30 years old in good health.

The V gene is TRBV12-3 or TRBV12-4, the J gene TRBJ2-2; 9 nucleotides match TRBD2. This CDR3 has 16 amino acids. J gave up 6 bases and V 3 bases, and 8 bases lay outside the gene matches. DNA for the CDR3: TGTGCCAGCAGTTTGAGCGGGTTAGCGGGAGCCGGGGAGCTGTTTTTT. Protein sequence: CASSLSGLAGAGELFF.

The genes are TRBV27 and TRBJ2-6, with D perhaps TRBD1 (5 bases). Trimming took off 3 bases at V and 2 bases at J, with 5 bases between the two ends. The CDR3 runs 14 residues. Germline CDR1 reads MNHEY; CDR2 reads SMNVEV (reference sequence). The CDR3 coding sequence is TGTGCCAGCAGTTTCAGGGCTGGGGCCAACGTCCTGACTTTC. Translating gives CASSFRAGANVLTF.

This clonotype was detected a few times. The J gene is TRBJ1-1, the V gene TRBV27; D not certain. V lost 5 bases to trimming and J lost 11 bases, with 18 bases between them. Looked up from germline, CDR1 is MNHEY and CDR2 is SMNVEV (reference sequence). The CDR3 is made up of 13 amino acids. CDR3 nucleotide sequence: TGTGCCAGCAGTACGACTACATATCAGGTTGCTTTCTTT. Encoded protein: CASSTTTYQVAFF.

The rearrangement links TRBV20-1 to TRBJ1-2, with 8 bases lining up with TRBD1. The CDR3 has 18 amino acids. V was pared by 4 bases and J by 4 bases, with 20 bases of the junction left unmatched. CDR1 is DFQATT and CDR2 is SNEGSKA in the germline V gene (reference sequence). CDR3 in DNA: TGCAGTGCTATCCCAATTCAGGGGGCGCTGTTCTTGGGCTATGGCTACACCTTC. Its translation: CSAIPIQGALFLGYGYTF.

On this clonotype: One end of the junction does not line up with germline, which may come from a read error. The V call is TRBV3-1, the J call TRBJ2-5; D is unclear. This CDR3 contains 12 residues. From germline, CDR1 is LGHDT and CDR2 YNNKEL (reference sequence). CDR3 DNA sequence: TGTGCCGGCAGCCAAGATAGGGAGACCCAGTACTTC. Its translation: CAGSQDRETQYF.

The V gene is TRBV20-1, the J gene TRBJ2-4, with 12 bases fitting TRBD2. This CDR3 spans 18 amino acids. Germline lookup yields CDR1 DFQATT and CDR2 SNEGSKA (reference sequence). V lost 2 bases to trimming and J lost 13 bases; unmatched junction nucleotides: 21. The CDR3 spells CSARQTGTSGYPLREQYF. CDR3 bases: TGCAGTGCTAGACAGACCGGGACTAGCGGGTACCCTCTACGGGAGCAGTACTTC.

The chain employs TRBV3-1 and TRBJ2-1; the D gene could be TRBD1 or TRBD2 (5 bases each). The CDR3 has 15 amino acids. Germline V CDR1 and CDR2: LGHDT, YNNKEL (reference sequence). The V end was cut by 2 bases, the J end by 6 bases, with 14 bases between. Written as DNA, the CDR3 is TGTGCCAGCAGCCAACAATGGGCTGGGGGCAATGAGCAGTTCTTC. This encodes CASSQQWAGGNEQFF.

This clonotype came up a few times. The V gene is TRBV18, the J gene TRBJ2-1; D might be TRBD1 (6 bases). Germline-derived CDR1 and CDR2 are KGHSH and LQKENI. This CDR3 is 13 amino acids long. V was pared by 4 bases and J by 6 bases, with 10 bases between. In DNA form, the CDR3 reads TGTGCCAGCTCACTTGACAGGCTCAATGAGCAGTTCTTC. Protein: CASSLDRLNEQFF.

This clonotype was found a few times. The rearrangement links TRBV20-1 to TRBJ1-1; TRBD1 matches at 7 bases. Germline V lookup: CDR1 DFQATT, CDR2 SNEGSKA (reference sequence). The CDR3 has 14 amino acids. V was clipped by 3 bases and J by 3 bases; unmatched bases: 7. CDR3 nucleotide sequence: TGCAGTGCTAGTACAGGGGAAAGCTACACTGAAGCTTTCTTT. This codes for CSASTGESYTEAFF.

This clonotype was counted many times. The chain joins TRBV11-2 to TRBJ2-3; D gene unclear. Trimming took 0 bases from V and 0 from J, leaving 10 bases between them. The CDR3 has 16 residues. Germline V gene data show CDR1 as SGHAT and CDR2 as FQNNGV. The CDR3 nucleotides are TGTGCCAGCAGCTTAGATGGGGTCCTTAGCACAGATACGCAGTATTTT. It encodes CASSLDGVLSTDTQYF.

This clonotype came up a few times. This CDR3 is CASSYGGQGNEKLFF. Written as DNA, the CDR3 is TGTGCCAGCAGTTATGGGGGGCAGGGTAATGAAAAACTGTTTTTT. The chain couples TRBV12-3 or TRBV12-4 to TRBJ1-4, with a weak D call TRBD1 (6 bases). Trimming left V 4 bases short and J 4 bases short, with 13 bases between. This CDR3 comprises 15 residues.

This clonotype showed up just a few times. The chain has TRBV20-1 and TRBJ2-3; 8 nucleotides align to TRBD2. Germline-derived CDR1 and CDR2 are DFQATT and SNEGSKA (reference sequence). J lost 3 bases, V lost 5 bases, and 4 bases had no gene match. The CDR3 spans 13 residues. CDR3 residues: CSALTSGTDTQYF. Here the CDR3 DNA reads TGCAGTGCTTTAACTAGCGGTACAGATACGCAGTATTTT.

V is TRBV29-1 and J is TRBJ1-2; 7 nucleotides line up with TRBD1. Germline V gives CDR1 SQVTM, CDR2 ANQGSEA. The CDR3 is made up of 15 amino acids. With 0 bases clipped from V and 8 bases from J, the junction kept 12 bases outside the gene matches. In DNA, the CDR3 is TGCAGCGTTGAAGATCCGACAGGGTATACGAGCGGCTACACCTTC. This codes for CSVEDPTGYTSGYTF.

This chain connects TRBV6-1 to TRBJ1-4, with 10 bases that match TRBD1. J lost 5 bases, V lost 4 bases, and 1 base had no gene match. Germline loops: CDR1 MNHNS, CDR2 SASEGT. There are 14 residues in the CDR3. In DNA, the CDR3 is TGTGCCAGCAGTGGGGGACAGGGGAATGAAAAACTGTTTTTT. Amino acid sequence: CASSGGQGNEKLFF.

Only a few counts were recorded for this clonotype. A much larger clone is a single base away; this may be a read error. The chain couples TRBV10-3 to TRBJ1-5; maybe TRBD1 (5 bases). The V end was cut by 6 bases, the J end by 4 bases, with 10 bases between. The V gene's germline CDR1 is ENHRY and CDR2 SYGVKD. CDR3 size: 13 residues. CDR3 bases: TGTGCCATCAGGGGACCGATTAATCAGCCCCAGCATTTT. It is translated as CAIRGPINQPQHF.

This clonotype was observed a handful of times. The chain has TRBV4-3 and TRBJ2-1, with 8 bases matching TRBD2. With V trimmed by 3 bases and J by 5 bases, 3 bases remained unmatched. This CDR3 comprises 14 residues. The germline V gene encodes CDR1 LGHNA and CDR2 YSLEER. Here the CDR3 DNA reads TGCGCCAGCAGCCAGGGACTAGGGGACAATGAGCAGTTCTTC. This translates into CASSQGLGDNEQFF.

Here the CDR3 reads CASEDRQGTDTQYF. DNA of the CDR3: TGTGCCAGTGAGGACAGGCAAGGCACAGATACGCAGTATTTT. The V gene is TRBV28, the J gene TRBJ2-3, with 7 bases fitting TRBD1. Germline trimming cut 9 bases from V and 1 base from J; bases unmatched to any gene: 7. The CDR3 runs 14 residues. CDR1 is MDHEN, CDR2 SYDVKM, per germline.